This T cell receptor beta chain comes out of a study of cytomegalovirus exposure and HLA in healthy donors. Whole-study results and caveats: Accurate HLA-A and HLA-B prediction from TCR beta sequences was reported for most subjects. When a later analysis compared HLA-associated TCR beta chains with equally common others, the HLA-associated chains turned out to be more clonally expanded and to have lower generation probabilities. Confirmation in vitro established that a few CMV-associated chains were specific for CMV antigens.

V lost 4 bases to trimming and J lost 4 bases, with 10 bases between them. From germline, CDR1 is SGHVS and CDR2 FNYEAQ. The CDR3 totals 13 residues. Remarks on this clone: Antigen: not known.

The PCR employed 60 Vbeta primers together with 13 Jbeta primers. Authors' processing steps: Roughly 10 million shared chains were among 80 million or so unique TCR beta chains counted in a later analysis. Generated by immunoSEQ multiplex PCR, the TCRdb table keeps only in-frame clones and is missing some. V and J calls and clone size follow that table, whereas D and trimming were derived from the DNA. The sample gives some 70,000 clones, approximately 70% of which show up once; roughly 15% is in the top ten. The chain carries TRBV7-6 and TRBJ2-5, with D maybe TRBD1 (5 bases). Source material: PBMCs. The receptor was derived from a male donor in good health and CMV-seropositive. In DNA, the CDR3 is TGTGCCAGCAGCTGGGCAGGGATAGAGACCCAGTACTTC. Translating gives CASSWAGIETQYF.